This TCR beta chain was identified during a study of cytomegalovirus exposure and HLA in healthy donors. Study results and limitations: A later analysis reportedly identified an Asian-associated ancestry cluster as carrying fewer N-insertions than the approximately 670-donor mean. Later analysis revealed greater clonal expansion in HLA-associated TCR beta chains than in equally common others. The majority of CMV-associated TCR beta chains were reported as apparently HLA-restricted in a later analysis.

V gave up 0 bases and J gave up 2 bases, with 11 bases separating them. The germline CDR1 and CDR2 sequences are SGHNT and YYREEE (reference sequence). The CDR3 contains 15 residues. About this clone itself: The antigen is unknown.

This PCR relied on a set of 60 Vbeta primers and 13 Jbeta primers. Only in-frame clones appear in the TCRdb table, and some are missing; sequencing was by immunoSEQ multiplex PCR. The data show over 150,000 clones, around four fifths seen once. V and J are TRBV5-4 and TRBJ2-5, with D possibly being TRBD2 (5 bases). This clonotype was obtained from a boy younger than 10 in good health and CMV-seronegative. Sequencing was carried out using PBMCs. The CDR3 is CASSLGGEFQETQYF. CDR3 nucleotides: TGTGCCAGCAGCTTGGGGGGAGAGTTTCAAGAGACCCAGTACTTC. Variable domain in full (rest from reference TRBV5-4 and TRBJ2-5): ETGVTQSPTHLIKTRGQQVTLRCSSQSGHNTVSWYQQALGQGPQFIFQYYREEENGRGNFPPRFSGLQFPNYSSELNVNALELDDSALYLCASSLGGEFQETQYFGPGTRLLVL.